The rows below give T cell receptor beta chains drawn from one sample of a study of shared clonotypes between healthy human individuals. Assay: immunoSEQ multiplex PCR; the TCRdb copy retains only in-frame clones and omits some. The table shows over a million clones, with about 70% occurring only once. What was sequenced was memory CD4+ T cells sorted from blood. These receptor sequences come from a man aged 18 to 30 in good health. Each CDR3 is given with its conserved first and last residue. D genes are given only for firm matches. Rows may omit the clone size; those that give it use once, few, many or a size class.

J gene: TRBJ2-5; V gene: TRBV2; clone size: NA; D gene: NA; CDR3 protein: CASKPPGRQTQYF; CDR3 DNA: TGTGCCAGCAAACCACCGGGGCGGCAGACCCAGTACTTC
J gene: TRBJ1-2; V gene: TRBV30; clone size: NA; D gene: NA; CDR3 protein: CAWSEGEVYTF; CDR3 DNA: TGTGCCTGGAGTGAAGGGGAGGTTTACACCTTC
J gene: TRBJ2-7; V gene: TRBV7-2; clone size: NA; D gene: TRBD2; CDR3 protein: CASSLVGGRANEQYF; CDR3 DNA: TGTGCCAGCAGCTTAGTGGGCGGGAGGGCCAACGAGCAGTACTTC
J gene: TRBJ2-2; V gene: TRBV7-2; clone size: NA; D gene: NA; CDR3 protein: CASSLGSGTQTGELFF; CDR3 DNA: TGTGCCAGCAGCTTAGGGTCCGGGACCCAGACCGGGGAGCTGTTTTTT
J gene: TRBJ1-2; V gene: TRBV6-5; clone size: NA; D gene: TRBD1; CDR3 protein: CASSYVGQGSYGYTF; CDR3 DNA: TGTGCCAGCAGTTACGTGGGACAGGGTAGCTATGGCTACACCTTC
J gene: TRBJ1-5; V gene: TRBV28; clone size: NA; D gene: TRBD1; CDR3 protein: CASSPTGVGGQPQHF; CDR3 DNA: TGTGCCAGCAGCCCAACAGGGGTCGGGGGTCAGCCCCAGCATTTT
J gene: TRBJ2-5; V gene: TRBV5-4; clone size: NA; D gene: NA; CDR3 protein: CASSLGGAAGQETQYF; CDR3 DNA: TGTGCCAGCAGCTTGGGGGGGGCGGCGGGCCAAGAGACCCAGTACTTC
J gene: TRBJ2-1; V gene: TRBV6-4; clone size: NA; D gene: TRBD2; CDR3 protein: CASSESSGSYNEQFF; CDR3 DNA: TGTGCCAGCAGTGAATCTAGCGGGAGCTACAATGAGCAGTTCTTC
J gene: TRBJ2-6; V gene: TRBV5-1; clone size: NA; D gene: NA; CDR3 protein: CASSLAPGTGANVLTF; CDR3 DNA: TGCGCCAGCAGCTTGGCCCCGGGAACTGGGGCCAACGTCCTGACTTTC
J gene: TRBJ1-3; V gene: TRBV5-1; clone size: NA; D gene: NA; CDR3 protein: CASSEGGNTIYF; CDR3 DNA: TGCGCCAGCAGCGAAGGTGGAAACACCATATATTTT
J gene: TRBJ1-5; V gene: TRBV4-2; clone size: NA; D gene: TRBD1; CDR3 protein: CASSLPGQFGQPQHF; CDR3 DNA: TGTGCCAGCAGCCTCCCGGGACAGTTCGGGCAGCCCCAGCATTTT
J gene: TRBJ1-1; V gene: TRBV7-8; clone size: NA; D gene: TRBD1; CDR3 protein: CASSLVPPTGGHVNTEAFF; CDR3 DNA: TGTGCCAGCAGCTTAGTTCCTCCGACAGGGGGGCATGTGAACACTGAAGCTTTCTTT
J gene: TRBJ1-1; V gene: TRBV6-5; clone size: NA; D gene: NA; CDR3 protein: CASSYEGTTEAFF; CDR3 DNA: TGTGCCAGCAGTTATGAGGGTACCACTGAAGCTTTCTTT
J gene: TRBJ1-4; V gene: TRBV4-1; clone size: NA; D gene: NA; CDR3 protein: CASSQEGRRGGEKLFF; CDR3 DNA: TGCGCCAGCAGCCAAGAGGGGCGCAGGGGAGGTGAAAAACTGTTTTTT
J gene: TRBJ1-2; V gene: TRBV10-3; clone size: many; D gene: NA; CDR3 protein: CAISDVNYGYTF; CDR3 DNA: TGTGCCATCAGTGACGTTAACTATGGCTACACCTTC
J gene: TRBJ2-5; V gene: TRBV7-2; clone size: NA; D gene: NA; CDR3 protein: CASQGPGETQYF; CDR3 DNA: TGTGCCAGCCAGGGCCCTGGGGAGACCCAGTACTTC
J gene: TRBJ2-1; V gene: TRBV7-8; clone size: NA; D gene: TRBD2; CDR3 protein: CASSTTGTSIDEQFF; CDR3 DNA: TGTGCCAGCAGCACAACCGGGACTAGCATCGATGAGCAGTTCTTC
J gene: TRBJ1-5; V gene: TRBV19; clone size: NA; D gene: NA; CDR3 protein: CASSISAGGNQPQHF; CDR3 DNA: TGTGCCAGTAGTATTTCGGCTGGCGGCAATCAGCCCCAGCATTTT
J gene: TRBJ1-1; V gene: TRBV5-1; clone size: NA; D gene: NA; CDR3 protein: CASSLDAVDTEAFF; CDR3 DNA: TGCGCCAGCAGCTTGGATGCGGTGGACACTGAAGCTTTCTTT
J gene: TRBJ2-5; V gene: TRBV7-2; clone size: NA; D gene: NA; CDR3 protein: CASSRAGETQYF; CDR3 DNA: TGTGCCAGCAGCCGAGCAGGGGAGACCCAGTACTTC
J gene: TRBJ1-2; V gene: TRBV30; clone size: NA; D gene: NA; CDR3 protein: CAWSVSYGYTF; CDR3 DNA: TGTGCCTGGAGTGTCAGCTATGGCTACACCTTC
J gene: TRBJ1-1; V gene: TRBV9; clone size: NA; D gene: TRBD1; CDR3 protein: CASSVGQGVNTEAFF; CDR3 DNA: TGTGCCAGCAGCGTGGGACAGGGAGTGAACACTGAAGCTTTCTTT
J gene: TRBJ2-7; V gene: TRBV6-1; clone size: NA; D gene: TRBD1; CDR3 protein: CASRAGTGGAYEQYF; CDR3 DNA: TGTGCCAGCAGAGCCGGGACAGGGGGGGCCTACGAGCAGTACTTC
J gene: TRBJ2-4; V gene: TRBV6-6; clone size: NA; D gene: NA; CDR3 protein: CASRPIPLGIQYF; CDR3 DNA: TGTGCCAGCAGACCGATCCCTTTAGGCATTCAGTACTTC
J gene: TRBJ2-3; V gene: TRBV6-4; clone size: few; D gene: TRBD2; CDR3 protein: CASSRLAGSHTDTQYF; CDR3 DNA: TGTGCCAGCAGTAGACTAGCGGGGAGCCACACAGATACGCAGTATTTT
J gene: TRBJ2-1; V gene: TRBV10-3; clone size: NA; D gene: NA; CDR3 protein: CAISEEPYNEQFF; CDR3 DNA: TGTGCCATCAGTGAGGAACCTTACAATGAGCAGTTCTTC
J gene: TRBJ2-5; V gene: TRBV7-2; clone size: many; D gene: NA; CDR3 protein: CASSTTSPKTQYF; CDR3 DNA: TGTGCCAGCAGCACTACCTCCCCCAAGACCCAGTACTTC
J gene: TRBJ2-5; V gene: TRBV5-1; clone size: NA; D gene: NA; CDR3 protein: CASSLGGSLIRETQYF; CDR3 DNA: TGCGCCAGCAGCTTGGGGGGTAGCTTGATTCGGGAGACCCAGTACTTC
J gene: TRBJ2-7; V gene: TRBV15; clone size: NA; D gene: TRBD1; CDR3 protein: CATSRGGQGYEQYF; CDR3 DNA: TGTGCCACCAGCAGAGGGGGACAGGGGTACGAGCAGTACTTC
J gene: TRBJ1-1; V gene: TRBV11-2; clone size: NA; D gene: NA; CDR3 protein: CASSLPVNTEAFF; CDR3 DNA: TGTGCCAGCAGCCTACCGGTTAACACTGAAGCTTTCTTT
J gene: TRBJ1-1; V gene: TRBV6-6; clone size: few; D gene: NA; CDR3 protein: CASEIQERGTEAFF; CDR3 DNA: TGTGCCAGCGAAATCCAGGAGCGTGGCACTGAAGCTTTCTTT
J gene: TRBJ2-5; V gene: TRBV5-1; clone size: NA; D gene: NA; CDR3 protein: CASSLEGTSGTQYF; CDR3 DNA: TGCGCCAGCAGCTTGGAAGGGACATCTGGGACCCAGTACTTC
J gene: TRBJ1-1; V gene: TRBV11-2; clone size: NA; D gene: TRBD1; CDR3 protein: CASSLGTGTTEAFF; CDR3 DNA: TGTGCCAGCAGCTTAGGGACAGGGACCACTGAAGCTTTCTTT
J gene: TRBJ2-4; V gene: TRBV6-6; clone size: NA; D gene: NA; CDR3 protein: CASTDQGGSKNIQYF; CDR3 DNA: TGTGCCAGCACCGACCAGGGGGGCTCCAAAAACATTCAGTACTTC
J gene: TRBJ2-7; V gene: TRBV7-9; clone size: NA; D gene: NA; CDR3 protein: CASSFSASAGAYEQYF; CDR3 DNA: TGTGCCAGCAGCTTCTCCGCTTCTGCAGGGGCCTACGAGCAGTACTTC
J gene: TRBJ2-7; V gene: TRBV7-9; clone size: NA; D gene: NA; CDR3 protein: CASSLSGLEQYF; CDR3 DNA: TGTGCCAGCAGCTTATCAGGCCTCGAGCAGTACTTC
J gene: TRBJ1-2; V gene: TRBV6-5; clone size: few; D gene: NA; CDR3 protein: CASSEVWGANGYTF; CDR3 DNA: TGTGCCAGCAGTGAAGTGTGGGGGGCGAATGGCTACACCTTC
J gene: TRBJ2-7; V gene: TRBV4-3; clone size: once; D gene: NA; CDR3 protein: CASSQESPGPYEQYF; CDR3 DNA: TGCGCCAGCAGCCAAGAGTCCCCGGGCCCCTACGAGCAGTACTTC
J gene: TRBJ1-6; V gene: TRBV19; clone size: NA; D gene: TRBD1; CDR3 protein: CASRGVTGADSPLHF; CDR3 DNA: TGTGCCAGTAGGGGAGTGACAGGGGCCGATTCACCCCTCCACTTT
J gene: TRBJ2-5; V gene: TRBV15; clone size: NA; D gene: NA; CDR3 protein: CATSRVGNSQETQYF; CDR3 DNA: TGTGCCACCAGCAGAGTAGGGAACTCCCAAGAGACCCAGTACTTC
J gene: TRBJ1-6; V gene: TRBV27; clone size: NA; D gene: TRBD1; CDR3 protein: CASSLVGQGVSSPLHF; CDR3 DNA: TGTGCCAGCAGTTTAGTGGGACAGGGAGTGTCTTCACCCCTCCACTTT
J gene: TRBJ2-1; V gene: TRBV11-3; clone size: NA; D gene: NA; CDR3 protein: CASSLASTGNNEQFF; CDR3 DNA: TGTGCCAGCAGCTTAGCCTCCACAGGGAACAATGAGCAGTTCTTC
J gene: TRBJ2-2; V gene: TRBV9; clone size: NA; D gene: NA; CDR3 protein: CASSVGITGELFF; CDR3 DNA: TGTGCCAGCAGCGTAGGAATCACCGGGGAGCTGTTTTTT
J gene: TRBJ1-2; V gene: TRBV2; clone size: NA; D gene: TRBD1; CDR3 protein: CASHPDREGYTF; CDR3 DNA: TGTGCCAGCCACCCGGACAGGGAAGGCTACACCTTC
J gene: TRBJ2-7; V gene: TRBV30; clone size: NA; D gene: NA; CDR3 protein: CAWSAGAEQYF; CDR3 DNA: TGTGCCTGGAGCGCGGGCGCGGAGCAGTACTTC
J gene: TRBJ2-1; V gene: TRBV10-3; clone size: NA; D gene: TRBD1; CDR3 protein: CAITRDSSYNEQFF; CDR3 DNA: TGTGCCATCACCCGGGACAGCTCCTACAATGAGCAGTTCTTC
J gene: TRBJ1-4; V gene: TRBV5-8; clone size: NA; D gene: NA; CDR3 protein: CASSLGQTKNEKLFF; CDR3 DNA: TGTGCCAGCAGCTTGGGTCAGACTAAGAATGAAAAACTGTTTTTT
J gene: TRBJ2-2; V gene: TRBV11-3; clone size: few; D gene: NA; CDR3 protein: CASSLLMNTGELFF; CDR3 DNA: TGTGCCAGCAGCTTACTGATGAACACCGGGGAGCTGTTTTTT
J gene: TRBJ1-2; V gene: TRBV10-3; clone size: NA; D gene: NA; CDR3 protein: CAISEDNRVYGYTF; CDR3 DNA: TGTGCCATCAGTGAGGACAACAGGGTGTATGGCTACACCTTC
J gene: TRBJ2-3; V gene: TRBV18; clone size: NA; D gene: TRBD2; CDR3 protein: CASSQTGTSGRATDTQYF; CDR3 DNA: TGTGCCAGCTCACAGACCGGGACTAGCGGGAGGGCCACAGATACGCAGTATTTT